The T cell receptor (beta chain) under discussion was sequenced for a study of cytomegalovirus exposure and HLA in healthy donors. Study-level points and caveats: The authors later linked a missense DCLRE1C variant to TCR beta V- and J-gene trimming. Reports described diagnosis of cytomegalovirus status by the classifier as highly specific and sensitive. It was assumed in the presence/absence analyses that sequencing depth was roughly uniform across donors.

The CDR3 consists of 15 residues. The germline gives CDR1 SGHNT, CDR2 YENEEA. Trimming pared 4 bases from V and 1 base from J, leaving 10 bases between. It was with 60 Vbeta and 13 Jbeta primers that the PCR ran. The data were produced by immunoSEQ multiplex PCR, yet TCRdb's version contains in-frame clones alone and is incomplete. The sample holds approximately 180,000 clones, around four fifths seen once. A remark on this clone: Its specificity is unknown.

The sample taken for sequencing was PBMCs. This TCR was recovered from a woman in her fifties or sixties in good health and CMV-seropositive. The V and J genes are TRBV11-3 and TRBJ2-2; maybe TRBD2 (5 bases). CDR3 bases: TGTGCCAGCAGCTCCCGAGAGGGGAACACCGGGGAGCTGTTTTTT. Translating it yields CASSSREGNTGELFF.